These T cell receptor beta chains were read from a single sample in a study of T cell repertoires in cytomegalovirus infection. These receptors' targets are unknown. MiXCR, applied by TCRdb to the reads, yields one record per CDR3 protein. The sample records more than 300,000 distinct CDR3 sequences, about 34% being singletons. The source was cultured PBMCs, collected from culture after CMV antigen stimulation. Source of these receptors: a human donor in good health (CMV status not recorded). Some clones in this sample may be carry-over from other donors' samples. Each CDR3 is given with its conserved first and last residue. Each record gives: CDR3 length, D gene, V gene, J gene, clone size, CDR3 DNA, CDR3 protein. The D gene is left open where the match is weak. Expanded clones are given a class, and other clones once, few, many or no size at all.

len: 16; d_gene: NA; v_gene: TRBV15; j_gene: TRBJ2-3; abundance: NA; CDR3nt: TGTGCCACCAGAAGAGGAGGGATTGTAATAACCGATACGCAGTATTTT; CDR3aa: CATRRGGIVITDTQYF
len: 12; d_gene: NA; v_gene: TRBV19; j_gene: TRBJ1-5; abundance: few; CDR3nt: TGTGCCAGTAGTATCAATTACCAGCCCCAGCATTTT; CDR3aa: CASSINYQPQHF
len: 16; d_gene: NA; v_gene: TRBV27; j_gene: TRBJ2-3; abundance: NA; CDR3nt: TGTGCCAGCAGTTTATACGGTTTTGGCGGAACAGATACGCAGTATTTT; CDR3aa: CASSLYGFGGTDTQYF
len: 14; d_gene: NA; v_gene: TRBV7-6; j_gene: TRBJ2-3; abundance: many; CDR3nt: TGTGCCAGCAGCTTGAGCGGGCGCGAAGATACGCAGTATTTT; CDR3aa: CASSLSGREDTQYF
len: 16; d_gene: NA; v_gene: TRBV27; j_gene: TRBJ1-6; abundance: NA; CDR3nt: TGTGCCAGCAGTCCTCAGGGATCCTTCCACAATTCACCCCTCCACTTT; CDR3aa: CASSPQGSFHNSPLHF
len: 15; d_gene: TRBD1; v_gene: TRBV7-9; j_gene: TRBJ2-5; abundance: few; CDR3nt: TGTGCCAGCAGCCAAGATGGACAGGGTGGGGAGACCCAGTACTTC; CDR3aa: CASSQDGQGGETQYF
len: 16; d_gene: NA; v_gene: TRBV5-1; j_gene: TRBJ2-1; abundance: few; CDR3nt: TGCGCCAGCAGCTTGACGTGGGGCAGCTCCTACAATGAGCAGTTCTTC; CDR3aa: CASSLTWGSSYNEQFF
len: 16; d_gene: TRBD2; v_gene: TRBV6-6; j_gene: TRBJ2-3; abundance: many; CDR3nt: TGTGCCAGCAGTTACTCGACACTAGCGGGACCAGATACGCAGTATTTT; CDR3aa: CASSYSTLAGPDTQYF
len: 12; d_gene: NA; v_gene: TRBV28; j_gene: TRBJ2-5; abundance: few; CDR3nt: TGTGCCAGCTGGCGGGGAGGAGAGACCCAGTACTTC; CDR3aa: CASWRGGETQYF
len: 16; d_gene: TRBD2; v_gene: TRBV11-2; j_gene: TRBJ2-1; abundance: NA; CDR3nt: TGTGCCAGCAGCTTAAGTCTCCTAGCGGGCAACAATGAGCAGTTCTTC; CDR3aa: CASSLSLLAGNNEQFF
len: 14; d_gene: NA; v_gene: TRBV11-2; j_gene: TRBJ1-5; abundance: few; CDR3nt: TGTGCCAGCAGCTTAGATTATCACAATCAGCCCCAGCATTTT; CDR3aa: CASSLDYHNQPQHF
len: 13; d_gene: TRBD1; v_gene: TRBV7-3; j_gene: TRBJ1-1; abundance: NA; CDR3nt: TGTGCCAGCAGCCTGGGACAGGCCCAGAGAGCTTTCTTT; CDR3aa: CASSLGQAQRAFF
len: 13; d_gene: NA; v_gene: TRBV20-1; j_gene: TRBJ1-1; abundance: NA; CDR3nt: TGCAGTGCTAGAGATCTAGGGCCCGCTGAAGCTTTCTTT; CDR3aa: CSARDLGPAEAFF
len: 18; d_gene: TRBD2; v_gene: TRBV5-5; j_gene: TRBJ2-3; abundance: NA; CDR3nt: TGTGCCAGCAGCTTTGGACTAGCGGGACCGGTTAGCACAGATACGCAGTATTTT; CDR3aa: CASSFGLAGPVSTDTQYF
len: 21; d_gene: TRBD1; v_gene: TRBV15; j_gene: TRBJ2-1; abundance: NA; CDR3nt: TGTGCCACCAGCAGACTGCCGGGACAGGGGGCGGATGGGGGCTCCTACAATGAGCAGTTCTTC; CDR3aa: CATSRLPGQGADGGSYNEQFF
len: 13; d_gene: NA; v_gene: TRBV10-3; j_gene: TRBJ2-5; abundance: NA; CDR3nt: TGTGCCACCCTCGCAGGGGTAGGAGAGACCCAGTACTTC; CDR3aa: CATLAGVGETQYF
len: 16; d_gene: TRBD2; v_gene: TRBV9; j_gene: TRBJ2-7; abundance: NA; CDR3nt: TGTGCCAGCAGCGACCCCCAAAGCGGGACCTCCTACGAGCAGTACTTC; CDR3aa: CASSDPQSGTSYEQYF
len: 14; d_gene: NA; v_gene: TRBV7-2; j_gene: TRBJ2-2; abundance: many; CDR3nt: TGTGCCAGCAGCTTAGTGGGCCCGCCCGGGGAGCTGTTTTTT; CDR3aa: CASSLVGPPGELFF
len: 16; d_gene: TRBD1; v_gene: TRBV7-8; j_gene: TRBJ1-5; abundance: NA; CDR3nt: TGTGCCAGCAGCCCTCTGGGGACAGGGGGTCGGCAGCCCCAGCATTTT; CDR3aa: CASSPLGTGGRQPQHF
len: 13; d_gene: TRBD2; v_gene: TRBV12-3/TRBV12-4; j_gene: TRBJ2-1; abundance: few; CDR3nt: TGTGCCAGCAGTTTTGGCGGGAGTTATGAGCAGTTCTTC; CDR3aa: CASSFGGSYEQFF
len: 13; d_gene: NA; v_gene: TRBV12-3/TRBV12-4; j_gene: TRBJ2-1; abundance: few; CDR3nt: TGTGCCAGCAGTATCTCGGACTACAATGAGCAGTTCTTC; CDR3aa: CASSISDYNEQFF
len: 14; d_gene: NA; v_gene: TRBV11-3; j_gene: TRBJ2-1; abundance: few; CDR3nt: TGTGCCAGCAGCTTAAGGGGCTGGTTCAATGAGCAGTTCTTC; CDR3aa: CASSLRGWFNEQFF
len: 14; d_gene: TRBD1; v_gene: TRBV30; j_gene: TRBJ1-5; abundance: few; CDR3nt: TGTGCCTGCCGGACAGGGGGTAGCAATCAGCCCCAGCATTTT; CDR3aa: CACRTGGSNQPQHF
len: 14; d_gene: NA; v_gene: TRBV6-5; j_gene: TRBJ2-5; abundance: few; CDR3nt: TGTGCCAGCAGTACACGGCCCAGACAAGAGACCCAGTACTTC; CDR3aa: CASSTRPRQETQYF
len: 14; d_gene: TRBD1; v_gene: TRBV5-3; j_gene: TRBJ1-1; abundance: NA; CDR3nt: TGTGCCAGCAGACCGGGACAGGGGAACACTGAAGCTTTCTTT; CDR3aa: CASRPGQGNTEAFF
len: 13; d_gene: NA; v_gene: TRBV11-3; j_gene: TRBJ2-1; abundance: NA; CDR3nt: TGTGCCAGCAGCTTACGGAGGATCAATGAGCAGTTCTTC; CDR3aa: CASSLRRINEQFF
len: 15; d_gene: TRBD1; v_gene: TRBV7-6; j_gene: TRBJ1-2; abundance: few; CDR3nt: TGTGCCAGCAGGATGATCCGGACAGGGCGCTATGGCTACACCTTC; CDR3aa: CASRMIRTGRYGYTF
len: 14; d_gene: NA; v_gene: TRBV14; j_gene: TRBJ2-1; abundance: few; CDR3nt: TGTGCCAGCAGCCTCCGCCTTTCCCGGCATGGGGCCTTCTTC; CDR3aa: CASSLRLSRHGAFF
len: 15; d_gene: NA; v_gene: TRBV19; j_gene: TRBJ1-2; abundance: NA; CDR3nt: TGTGCCAGTACCCTCCAGATGGCTAACTTCTATGGCTACACCTTC; CDR3aa: CASTLQMANFYGYTF
len: 18; d_gene: TRBD2; v_gene: TRBV7-2; j_gene: TRBJ2-5; abundance: many; CDR3nt: TGTGCCAGCAGCTTAGTTCCCCGGACTAGCTCGATAAAAGAGACCCAGTACTTC; CDR3aa: CASSLVPRTSSIKETQYF
len: 14; d_gene: NA; v_gene: TRBV27; j_gene: TRBJ2-1; abundance: NA; CDR3nt: TGTGCCGCAGCGGATGCGGGGTCTTACAATGAGCAGTTCTTC; CDR3aa: CAAADAGSYNEQFF
len: 14; d_gene: NA; v_gene: TRBV7-8; j_gene: TRBJ2-3; abundance: few; CDR3nt: TGTGCCAGCAATACAGGGCACGGCACAGATACGCAGTATTTT; CDR3aa: CASNTGHGTDTQYF
len: 15; d_gene: TRBD2; v_gene: TRBV7-2; j_gene: TRBJ2-1; abundance: few; CDR3nt: TGTGCCAGCAGGATGACTAGCGGGAGATTCAATGAGCAGTTCTTC; CDR3aa: CASRMTSGRFNEQFF
len: 14; d_gene: NA; v_gene: TRBV12-3/TRBV12-4; j_gene: TRBJ2-1; abundance: few; CDR3nt: TGTGCCAGCAGTTTGGGGGATCCGCACAATGAGCAGTTCTTC; CDR3aa: CASSLGDPHNEQFF
len: 14; d_gene: TRBD1; v_gene: TRBV19; j_gene: TRBJ1-4; abundance: many; CDR3nt: TGTGCCAGTAGCCCGGGACAGGTTAATGAAAAACTGTTTTTT; CDR3aa: CASSPGQVNEKLFF
len: 15; d_gene: NA; v_gene: TRBV27; j_gene: TRBJ2-2; abundance: NA; CDR3nt: TGTGCCAGCAAGGCAGGCCTAACCAGAACCGGGGAGCTGTTTTTT; CDR3aa: CASKAGLTRTGELFF
len: 18; d_gene: TRBD2; v_gene: TRBV7-2; j_gene: TRBJ2-1; abundance: many; CDR3nt: TGTGCCAGCAGCTCCAGGACTAGCGGAAGAAGCTCCTACAATGAGCAGTTCTTC; CDR3aa: CASSSRTSGRSSYNEQFF
len: 17; d_gene: NA; v_gene: TRBV28; j_gene: TRBJ2-6; abundance: few; CDR3nt: TGTGCCAGCAGTTTAGGCGGGGTGGGGGTGGGGGCCAACGTCCTGACTTTC; CDR3aa: CASSLGGVGVGANVLTF
len: 15; d_gene: TRBD2; v_gene: TRBV4-3; j_gene: TRBJ2-7; abundance: NA; CDR3nt: TGCGCCAGCAGCCAAGCACTAGCGGGAATCTACGAGCAGTACTTC; CDR3aa: CASSQALAGIYEQYF
len: 14; d_gene: NA; v_gene: TRBV7-2; j_gene: TRBJ2-7; abundance: many; CDR3nt: TGTGCCAGCAGCTTAGTAGGAAACTCCTACGAGCAGTACTTC; CDR3aa: CASSLVGNSYEQYF
len: 14; d_gene: NA; v_gene: TRBV11-2; j_gene: TRBJ2-7; abundance: many; CDR3nt: TGTGCCAGCAGCTTGCTCATGAGATCCTACGAGCAGTACTTC; CDR3aa: CASSLLMRSYEQYF